This T cell receptor beta chain was identified during a study of neoadjuvant anti-PD-1 for oral cavity cancer. From germline, CDR1 is GTSNPN and CDR2 SVGIG (reference sequence). Deletions cut 0 bases from V and 15 bases from J, with 12 bases between. This CDR3 is built from 11 residues. Sequencing used immunoSEQ multiplex PCR; TCRdb keeps in-frame clones, though not all of them. The profile covers fewer than 15,000 clones, with about four fifths appearing a single time and about 3% taken by the ten largest. Regarding time point: after neoadjuvant nivolumab, at surgical resection. Material: PBMCs, obtained after nivolumab (anti-PD-1) treatment. The sequence came from a person aged 35 to 85 with oral cavity squamous cell carcinoma. The V gene is TRBV30, the J gene TRBJ2-1; perhaps D is TRBD1 or TRBD2 (5 bases each). The CDR3 here is CAWSVRAGAFF. In DNA form, the CDR3 reads TGTGCCTGGAGTGTAAGGGCCGGGGCGTTCTTC.